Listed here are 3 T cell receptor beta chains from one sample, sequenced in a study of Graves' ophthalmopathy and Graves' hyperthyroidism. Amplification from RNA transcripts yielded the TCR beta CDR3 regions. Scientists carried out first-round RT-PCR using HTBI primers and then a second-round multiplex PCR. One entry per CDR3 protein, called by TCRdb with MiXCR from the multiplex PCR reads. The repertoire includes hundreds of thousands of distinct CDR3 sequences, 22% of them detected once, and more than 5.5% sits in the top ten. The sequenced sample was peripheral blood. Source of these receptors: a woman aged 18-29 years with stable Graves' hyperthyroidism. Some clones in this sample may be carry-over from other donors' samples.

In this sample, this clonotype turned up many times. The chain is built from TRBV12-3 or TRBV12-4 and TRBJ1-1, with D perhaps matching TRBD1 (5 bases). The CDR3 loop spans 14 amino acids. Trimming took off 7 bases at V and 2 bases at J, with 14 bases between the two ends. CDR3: CASTLRDGNTEAFF. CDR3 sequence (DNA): TGTGCCAGCACCCTCCGGGACGGTAACACTGAAGCTTTCTTT.

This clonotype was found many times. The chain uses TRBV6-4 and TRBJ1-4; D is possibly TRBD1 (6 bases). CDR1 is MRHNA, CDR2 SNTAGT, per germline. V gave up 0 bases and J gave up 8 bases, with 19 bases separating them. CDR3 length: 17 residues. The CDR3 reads CASSDSSWTEESEKLFF. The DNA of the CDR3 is TGTGCCAGCAGTGACTCTTCATGGACAGAGGAAAGCGAAAAACTGTTTTTT.

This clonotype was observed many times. CDR3 residues: CSAQYGYTF. CDR3 sequence (DNA): TGCAGTGCCCAATATGGCTACACCTTC. The rearrangement joins TRBV20-1 to TRBJ1-2; D not resolved. Germline V lookup: CDR1 DFQATT, CDR2 SNEGSKA (reference sequence). The ends were cut back, 6 bases at V and 5 bases at J, with 4 bases in the middle. The length of the CDR3 is 9 residues.